This T cell receptor (beta chain) was sequenced during a study of cytomegalovirus exposure and HLA in healthy donors. Likely unrecorded immune exposures existed in these nominally healthy donors. Worth noting for this clone: No antigen is known for it.

Germline CDR1 is MGHRA and CDR2 is YSYEKL. The CDR3 is made up of 16 amino acids. V gave up 0 bases and J gave up 3 bases, with 14 bases separating them. Study results and caveats: In vitro experiments confirmed that three CMV-associated chains were specific for CMV antigens. With DRB1 most and HLA-C fewest, TCR association rates differed between HLA loci in a later analysis.

Vbeta (60) and Jbeta (13) primers were used in the PCR. Profiling relied on immunoSEQ multiplex PCR, and the TCRdb table lists in-frame clones only, not all of them. The data contain more than 95,000 clones, 70% to 80% of them singletons. The sequenced material came from PBMCs. The chain carries TRBV4-1 and TRBJ1-1, with D possibly TRBD1 on 5 matching bases. This TCR came from a man aged 35-49 years in good health and CMV-seronegative. DNA for the CDR3: TGCGCCAGCAGCCAAGAATGGGGGGTTCAGTACACTGAAGCTTTCTTT. Amino acid sequence: CASSQEWGVQYTEAFF.